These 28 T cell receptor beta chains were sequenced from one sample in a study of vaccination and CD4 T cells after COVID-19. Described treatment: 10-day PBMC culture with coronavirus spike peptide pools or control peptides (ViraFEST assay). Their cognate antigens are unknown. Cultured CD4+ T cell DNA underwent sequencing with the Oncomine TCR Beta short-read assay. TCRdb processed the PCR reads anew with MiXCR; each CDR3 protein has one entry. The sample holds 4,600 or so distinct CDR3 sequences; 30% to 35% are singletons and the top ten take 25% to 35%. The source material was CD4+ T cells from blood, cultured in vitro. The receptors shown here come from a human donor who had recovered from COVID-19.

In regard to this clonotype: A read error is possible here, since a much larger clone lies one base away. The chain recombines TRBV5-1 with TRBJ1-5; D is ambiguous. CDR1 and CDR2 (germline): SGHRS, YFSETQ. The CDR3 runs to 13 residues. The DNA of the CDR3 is TGCCCCAGCAGCTTGAACGGGAATCAGCCCCAGCATTTT. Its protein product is CPSSLNGNQPQHF.

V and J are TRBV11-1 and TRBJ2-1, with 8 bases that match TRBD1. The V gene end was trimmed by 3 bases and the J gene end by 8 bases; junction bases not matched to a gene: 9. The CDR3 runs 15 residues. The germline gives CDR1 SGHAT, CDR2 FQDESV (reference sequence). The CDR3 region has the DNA TGTGCCAGCAGCTTTTGGACAGGGATTGTTTATGAGCAGTTCTTC. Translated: CASSFWTGIVYEQFF. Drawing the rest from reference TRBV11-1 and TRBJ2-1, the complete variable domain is EAEVAQSPRYKITEKSQAVAFWCDPISGHATLYWYRQILGQGPELLVQFQDESVVDDSQLPKDRFSAERLKGVDSTLKIQPAELGDSAMYLCASSFWTGIVYEQFFGPGTRLTVL.

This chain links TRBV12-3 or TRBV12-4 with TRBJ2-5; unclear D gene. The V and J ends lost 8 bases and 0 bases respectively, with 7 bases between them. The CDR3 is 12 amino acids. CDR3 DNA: TGTGCCAGCTCGTTTTACCAAGAGACCCAGTACTTC. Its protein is CASSFYQETQYF.

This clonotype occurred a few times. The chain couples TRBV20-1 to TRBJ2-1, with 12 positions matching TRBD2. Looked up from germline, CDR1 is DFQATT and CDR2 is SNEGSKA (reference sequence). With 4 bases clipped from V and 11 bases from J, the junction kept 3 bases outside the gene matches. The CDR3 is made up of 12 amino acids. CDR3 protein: CSATTSGGQQFF. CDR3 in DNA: TGCAGTGCTACGACTAGCGGGGGACAGCAGTTCTTC.

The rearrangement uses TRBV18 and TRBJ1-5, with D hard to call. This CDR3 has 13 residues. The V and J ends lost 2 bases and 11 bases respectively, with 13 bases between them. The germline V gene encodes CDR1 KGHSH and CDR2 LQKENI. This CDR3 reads CASSPGPYVAQHF. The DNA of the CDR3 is TGTGCCAGCTCACCAGGACCCTATGTTGCCCAGCATTTT.

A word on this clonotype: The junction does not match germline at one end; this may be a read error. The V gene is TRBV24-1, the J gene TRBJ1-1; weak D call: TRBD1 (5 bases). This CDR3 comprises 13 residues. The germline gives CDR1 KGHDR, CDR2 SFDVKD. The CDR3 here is CATNDRAGSEAFF. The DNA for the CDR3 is TGTGCCACCAATGATCGCGCAGGGTCTGAAGCTTTCTTT.

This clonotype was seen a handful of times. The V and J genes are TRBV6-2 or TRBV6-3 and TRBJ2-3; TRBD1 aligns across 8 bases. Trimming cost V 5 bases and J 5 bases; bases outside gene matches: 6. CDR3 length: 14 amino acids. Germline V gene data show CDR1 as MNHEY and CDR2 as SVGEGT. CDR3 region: CASSPTGAVDTQYF. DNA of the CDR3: TGTGCCAGCAGTCCGACAGGGGCGGTAGATACGCAGTATTTT.

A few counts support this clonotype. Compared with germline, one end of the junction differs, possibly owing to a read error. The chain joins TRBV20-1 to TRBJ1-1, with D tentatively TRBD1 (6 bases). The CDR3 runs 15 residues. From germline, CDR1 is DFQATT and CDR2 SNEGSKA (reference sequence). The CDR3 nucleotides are TGCAGTGCTAGAATACCGGGACAAAGAAACACTGAGGCTTTCTTT. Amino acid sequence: CSARIPGQRNTEAFF.

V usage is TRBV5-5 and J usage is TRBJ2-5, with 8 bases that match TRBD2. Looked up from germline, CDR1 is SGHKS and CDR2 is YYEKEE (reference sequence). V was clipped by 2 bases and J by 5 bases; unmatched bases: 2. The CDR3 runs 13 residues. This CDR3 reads CASSFIAGETQYF. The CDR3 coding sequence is TGTGCCAGCAGCTTTATAGCGGGGGAGACCCAGTACTTC.

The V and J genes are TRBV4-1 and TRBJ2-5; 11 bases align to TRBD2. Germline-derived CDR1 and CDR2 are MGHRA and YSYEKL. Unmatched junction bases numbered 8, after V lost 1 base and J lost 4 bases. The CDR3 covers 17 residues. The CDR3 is CASSQGLAGLVGETQYF. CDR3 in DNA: TGCGCCAGCAGCCAAGGACTAGCGGGGTTGGTAGGAGAGACCCAGTACTTC.

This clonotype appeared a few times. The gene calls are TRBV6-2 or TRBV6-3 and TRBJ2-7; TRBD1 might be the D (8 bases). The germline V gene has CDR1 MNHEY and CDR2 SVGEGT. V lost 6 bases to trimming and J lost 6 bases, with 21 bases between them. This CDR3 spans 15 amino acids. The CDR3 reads CASRTGGTGITEQYF. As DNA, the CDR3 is TGTGCCAGCAGGACCGGGGGGACAGGAATCACCGAGCAGTACTTC.

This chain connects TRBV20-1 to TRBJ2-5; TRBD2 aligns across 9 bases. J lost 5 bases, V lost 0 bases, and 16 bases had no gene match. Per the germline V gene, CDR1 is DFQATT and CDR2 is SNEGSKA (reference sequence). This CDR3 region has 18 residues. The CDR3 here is CSARDDSGGPAGRETQYF. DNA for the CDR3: TGCAGTGCTAGAGATGACAGCGGGGGGCCCGCGGGGAGGGAGACCCAGTACTTC.

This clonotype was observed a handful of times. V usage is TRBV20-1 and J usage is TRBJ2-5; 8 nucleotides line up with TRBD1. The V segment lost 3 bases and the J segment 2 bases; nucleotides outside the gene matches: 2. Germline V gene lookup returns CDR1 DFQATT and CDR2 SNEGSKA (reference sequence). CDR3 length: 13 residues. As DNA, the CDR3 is TGCAGTGCTAGTTGGGACAGGCAAGAGACCCAGTACTTC. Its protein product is CSASWDRQETQYF.

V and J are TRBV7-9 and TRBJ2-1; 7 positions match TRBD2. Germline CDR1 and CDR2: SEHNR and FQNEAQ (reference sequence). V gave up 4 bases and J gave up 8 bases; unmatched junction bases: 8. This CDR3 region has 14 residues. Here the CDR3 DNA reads TGTGCCAGCAGCTCACGACTAGCTTTCCATGAGCAGTTCTTC. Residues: CASSSRLAFHEQFF. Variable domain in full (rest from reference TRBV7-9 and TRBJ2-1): DTGVSQNPRHKITKRGQNVTFRCDPISEHNRLYWYRQTLGQGPEFLTYFQNEAQLEKSRLLSDRFSAERPKGSFSTLEIQRTEQGDSAMYLCASSSRLAFHEQFFGPGTRLTVL.

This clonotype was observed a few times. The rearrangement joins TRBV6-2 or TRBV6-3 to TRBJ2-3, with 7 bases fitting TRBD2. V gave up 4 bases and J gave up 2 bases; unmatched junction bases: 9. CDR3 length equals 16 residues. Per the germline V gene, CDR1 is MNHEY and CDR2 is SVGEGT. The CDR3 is CASSSWTSGNTDTQYF. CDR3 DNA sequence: TGTGCCAGCAGTTCGTGGACTAGTGGTAACACAGATACGCAGTATTTT.

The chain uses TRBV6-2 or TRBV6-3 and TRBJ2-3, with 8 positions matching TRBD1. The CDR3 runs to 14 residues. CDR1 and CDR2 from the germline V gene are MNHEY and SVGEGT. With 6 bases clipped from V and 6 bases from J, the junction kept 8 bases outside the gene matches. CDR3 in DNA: TGTGCCAGCAGCAACCAGGGGGCGAGGGATACGCAGTATTTT. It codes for CASSNQGARDTQYF.

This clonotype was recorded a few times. The chain's CDR3 is CASSLVAGLNTGELFF. CDR3 nucleotide sequence: TGTGCCAGCAGCTTAGTCGCGGGGCTAAACACCGGGGAGCTGTTTTTT. The chain is built from TRBV7-6 and TRBJ2-2; tentatively, D is TRBD2 (6 bases). V dropped 1 base and J dropped 2 bases, with 11 bases sitting between them. This CDR3 has 16 residues. Germline V gives CDR1 SGHVS, CDR2 FNYEAQ.

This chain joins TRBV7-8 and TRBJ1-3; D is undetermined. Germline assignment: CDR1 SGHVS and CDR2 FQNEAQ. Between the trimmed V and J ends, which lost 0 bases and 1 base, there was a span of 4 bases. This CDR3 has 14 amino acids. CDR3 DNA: TGTGCCAGCAGCTTAGCGGTGTCTGGAAACACCATATATTTT. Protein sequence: CASSLAVSGNTIYF.

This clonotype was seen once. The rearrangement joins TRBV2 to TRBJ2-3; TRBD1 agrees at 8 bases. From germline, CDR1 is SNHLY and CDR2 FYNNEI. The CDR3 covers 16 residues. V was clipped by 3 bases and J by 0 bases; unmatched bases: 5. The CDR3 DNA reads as TGTGCCAGCAGTGAGCCGACAGGGGACAGCACAGATACGCAGTATTTT. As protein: CASSEPTGDSTDTQYF.

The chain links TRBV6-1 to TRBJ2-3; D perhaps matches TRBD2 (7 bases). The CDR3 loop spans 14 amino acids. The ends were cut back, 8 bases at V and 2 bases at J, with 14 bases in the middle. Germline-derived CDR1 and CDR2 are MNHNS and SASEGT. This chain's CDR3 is CASGRGAHTDTQYF. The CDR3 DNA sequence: TGTGCCAGCGGACGGGGGGCCCACACAGATACGCAGTATTTT.

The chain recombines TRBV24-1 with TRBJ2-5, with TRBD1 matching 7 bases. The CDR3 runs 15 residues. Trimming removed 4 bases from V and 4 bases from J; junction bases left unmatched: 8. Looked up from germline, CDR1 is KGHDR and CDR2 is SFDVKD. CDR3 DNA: TGTGCCACCAGTGAGCGCACAGGGGTCGGAGAGACCCAGTACTTC. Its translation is CATSERTGVGETQYF.

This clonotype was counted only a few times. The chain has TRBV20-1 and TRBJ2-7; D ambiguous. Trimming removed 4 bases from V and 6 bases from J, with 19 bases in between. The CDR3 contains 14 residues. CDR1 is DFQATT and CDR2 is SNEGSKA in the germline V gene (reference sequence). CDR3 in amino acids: CSATRGIRSLEQYF. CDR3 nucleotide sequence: TGCAGTGCTACGCGAGGAATCCGGTCCCTCGAGCAGTACTTC.

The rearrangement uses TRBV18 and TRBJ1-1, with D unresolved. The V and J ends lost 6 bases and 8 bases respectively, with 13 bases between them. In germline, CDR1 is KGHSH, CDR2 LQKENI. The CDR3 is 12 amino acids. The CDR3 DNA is TGTGCCAGCTCCGGGCAGAGACAAGAAGCTTTCTTT. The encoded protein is CASSGQRQEAFF.

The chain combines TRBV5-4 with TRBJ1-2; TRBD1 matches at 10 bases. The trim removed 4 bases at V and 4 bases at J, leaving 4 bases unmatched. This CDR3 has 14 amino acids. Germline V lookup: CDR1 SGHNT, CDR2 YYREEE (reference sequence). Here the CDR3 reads CASSLRDRGYGYTF. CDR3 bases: TGTGCCAGCAGCCTACGGGACAGGGGCTATGGCTACACCTTC.

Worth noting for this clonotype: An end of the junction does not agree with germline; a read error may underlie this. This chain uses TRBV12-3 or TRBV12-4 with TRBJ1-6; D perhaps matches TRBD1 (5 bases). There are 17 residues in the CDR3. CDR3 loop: CASGLSQGVAYNSPLHF. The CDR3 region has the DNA TGTGCCAGCGGTTTATCTCAGGGTGTCGCCTATAATTCACCCCTCCACTTT.

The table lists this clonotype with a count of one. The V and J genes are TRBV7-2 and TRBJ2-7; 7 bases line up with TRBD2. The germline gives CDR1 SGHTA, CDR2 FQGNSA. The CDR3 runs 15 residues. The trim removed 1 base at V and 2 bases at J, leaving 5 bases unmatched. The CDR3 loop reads CASSLDPAGTYEQYF. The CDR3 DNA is TGTGCCAGCAGCTTAGATCCAGCGGGGACCTACGAGCAGTACTTC.

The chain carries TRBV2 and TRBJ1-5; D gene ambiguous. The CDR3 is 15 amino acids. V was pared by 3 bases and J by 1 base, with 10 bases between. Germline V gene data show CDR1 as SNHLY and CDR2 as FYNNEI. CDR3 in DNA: TGTGCCAGCAGTGAGTCCGCGATAAGCAATCAGCCCCAGCATTTT. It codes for CASSESAISNQPQHF. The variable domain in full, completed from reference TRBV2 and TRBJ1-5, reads EPEVTQTPSHQVTQMGQEVILRCVPISNHLYFYWYRQILGQKVEFLVSFYNNEISEKSEIFDDQFSVERPDGSNFTLKIRSTKLEDSAMYFCASSESAISNQPQHFGDGTRLSIL.

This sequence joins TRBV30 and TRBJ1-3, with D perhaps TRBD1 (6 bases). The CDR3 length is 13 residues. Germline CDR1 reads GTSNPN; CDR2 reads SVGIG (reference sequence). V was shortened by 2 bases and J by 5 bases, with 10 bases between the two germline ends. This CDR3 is CAWSWGLRNTIYF. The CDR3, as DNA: TGTGCCTGGAGTTGGGGGCTCCGAAACACCATATATTTT.